One sample yielded the 20 T cell receptor beta chains listed below, sequenced in a study of blood T cells in healthy people across ages. A second 7 to 11 cycle PCR used barcoded and J-beta primers. Each CDR3 protein gets one entry after TCRdb re-called the 5' RACE reads with MiXCR. The table records around 1,700,000 distinct CDR3 sequences, 28% of them present only once. The sample taken for sequencing was blood. All receptors derive from a woman in her 30s in good health.

Comment on this clonotype: This may be a read error, as it is one base from a much larger clone. The chain joins TRBV6-6 to TRBJ2-4, with 7 bases aligning to TRBD1. Germline CDR1 MNHNY, CDR2 SVGAGI (reference sequence). This CDR3 has 13 residues. As DNA, the CDR3 is TGTGTCAGCAGTCGCTCGGGACAGAACATTCAGTACTTC. Translating gives CVSSRSGQNIQYF.

This clonotype has just a few counts. The chain couples TRBV10-3 to TRBJ1-2; D ambiguous. The germline V and J ends were trimmed by 4 bases and 3 bases, with 12 bases remaining between them. The CDR3 extends over 14 amino acids. The V gene's germline CDR1 is ENHRY and CDR2 SYGVKD. The CDR3 bases are TGTGCCATCAGTGGGGAGGGCAGAGACTATGGCTACACCTTC. As protein: CAISGEGRDYGYTF.

This clonotype was detected ten times or more. The chain has TRBV20-1 and TRBJ2-3; 8 bases map to TRBD2. V dropped 3 bases and J dropped 0; count of bases not matched to a gene: 2. The CDR3 contains 14 residues. Germline V gene lookup returns CDR1 DFQATT and CDR2 SNEGSKA (reference sequence). Written as DNA, the CDR3 is TGCAGTGCTAGCTCGGGGGGGAGCACAGATACGCAGTATTTT. Protein sequence: CSASSGGSTDTQYF.

This sequence joins TRBV3-1 and TRBJ2-5; 7 bases match TRBD2. The germline CDR1 and CDR2 sequences are LGHDT and YNNKEL (reference sequence). Trimming at V came to 1 base and at J to 4 bases, leaving 6 bases not matched to a gene. This CDR3 is 15 amino acids long. CDR3 nucleotide sequence: TGTGCCAGCAGCCAAGGGCCTTCGGGGGGAGAGACCCAGTACTTC. Amino acids: CASSQGPSGGETQYF.

This clonotype was observed a few times. This sequence joins TRBV20-1 and TRBJ2-7; 8 nucleotides agree with TRBD1. Germline trimming cut 5 bases from V and 5 bases from J; bases unmatched to any gene: 11. The germline CDR1 and CDR2 sequences are DFQATT and SNEGSKA (reference sequence). CDR3 length: 14 amino acids. CDR3 in amino acids: CSAGAFQGADEQYF. The DNA of the CDR3 is TGCAGTGCTGGAGCCTTCCAGGGGGCTGACGAGCAGTACTTC.

There are a few counts of this clonotype. Its ends do not fully match the called genes, so a read error is possible. The V and J genes are TRBV5-4 and TRBJ2-3; the D is unclear. CDR1 and CDR2 (germline): SGHNT, YYREEE (reference sequence). The CDR3 consists of 15 residues. In DNA, the CDR3 is TGTGCCGGCAGCTTGGCCGGCGGAATCACAGATACGCAGTATTTT. This codes for CAGSLAGGITDTQYF.

The gene calls are TRBV10-3 and TRBJ2-2, with no clear D. The germline V gene encodes CDR1 ENHRY and CDR2 SYGVKD. Trimming removed 2 bases at V and 5 bases at J, with 6 bases between. The CDR3 length is 13 residues. In nucleotides, the CDR3 is TGTGCCATCAGTGAGGGGTTGACCGGGGAGCTGTTTTTT. The encoded protein is CAISEGLTGELFF.

This clonotype was observed a handful of times. This chain connects TRBV5-4 to TRBJ1-1; D uncertain. The CDR3 has 13 amino acids. V lost 1 base, J lost 11 bases, and 15 bases lay in between. Germline V lookup: CDR1 SGHNT, CDR2 YYREEE (reference sequence). CDR3 region: CASSLSGIDEAFF. The CDR3 region has the DNA TGTGCCAGCAGCTTGTCGGGTATCGATGAGGCTTTCTTT.

The chain links TRBV7-2 to TRBJ2-1, with a possible D match to TRBD1 (8 bases). The CDR3 is 18 amino acids. The V end was cut by 4 bases, the J end by 7 bases, with 26 bases between. The V gene's germline CDR1 is SGHTA and CDR2 FQGNSA. CDR3 residues: CASSSRQGKRGGGNEQFF. CDR3 sequence (DNA): TGTGCCAGCAGCTCCCGACAGGGGAAGCGGGGTGGAGGAAATGAGCAGTTCTTC.

As to this clonotype: Its ends do not fully match the called genes, so a read error is possible. The chain couples TRBV9 to TRBJ2-3, with D possibly being TRBD1 (5 bases). Per germline, CDR1 SGDLS and CDR2 YYNGEE. The CDR3 is 15 amino acids. CDR3 residues: CASNVGQDTTDTQYF. The CDR3 DNA follows: TGTGCCAGCAACGTAGGCCAGGACACTACAGATACGCAGTATTTT.

This clonotype has a handful of counts. The chain joins TRBV12-3 or TRBV12-4 to TRBJ1-5; D is perhaps TRBD1 (6 bases). V was cut by 3 bases and J by 0 bases, with 12 bases left in between. This CDR3 is built from 16 residues. The CDR3 loop is CASSFGGPYSNQPQHF. The CDR3 region has the DNA TGTGCCAGCAGTTTCGGGGGGCCCTATAGCAATCAGCCCCAGCATTTT.

This clonotype has a handful of counts. CDR3 sequence reads: CASSQAPSNSPLHF. CDR3 in DNA: TGTGCCAGCAGCCAAGCTCCATCCAATTCACCCCTCCACTTT. The chain has TRBV3-1 and TRBJ1-6; no clear D gene. Germline CDR1 is LGHDT and CDR2 is YNNKEL (reference sequence). The CDR3 spans 14 residues. Trimming left V 1 base short and J 7 bases short, with 8 bases between.

There are many counts of this clonotype. V and J are TRBV27 and TRBJ1-2; 7 bases fit TRBD1. The ends lost 1 base at V and 4 bases at J; junction bases unmatched: 3. The V gene's germline CDR1 is MNHEY and CDR2 SMNVEV (reference sequence). There are 14 residues in the CDR3. The chain's CDR3 is CASSLYAGGYGYTF. The CDR3 region has the DNA TGTGCCAGCAGTTTATACGCAGGGGGCTATGGCTACACCTTC.

In the case of this clonotype: Sequence at one end of the junction differs from germline and may be a read error. The genes are TRBV12-3 or TRBV12-4 and TRBJ1-6; a weak D match, TRBD1 (5 bases). The CDR3 length is 13 residues. CDR3 nucleotides: TGTGCCAGCAGTTTAGTGTGGGACTCACCCCCCCACTTT. Translation: CASSLVWDSPPHF.

DNA of the CDR3: TGCGGGGGGACGGCAACTAATGAAAAACTGTTTTTT. Protein sequence: CGGTATNEKLFF. The chain couples TRBV29-1 to TRBJ1-4; TRBD1 is a possible D gene (5 bases). The germline V gene has CDR1 SQVTM and CDR2 ANQGSEA. CDR3 size: 12 residues.

This sequence joins TRBV7-9 and TRBJ2-4; D possibly corresponds to TRBD2 (5 bases). The DNA end is a closer match to TRBJ2-7, so the J assignment may be wrong. The germline CDR1 and CDR2 sequences are SEHNR and FQNEAQ (reference sequence). The CDR3 runs to 12 residues. The CDR3 DNA reads TGTGCCAGCAGCTTCCAGACTAACGAGCAGTACTTC. As protein: CASSFQTNEQYF.

A note on this clonotype: This may arise from a read error, as a much more abundant clone is one base away. The J gene is TRBJ1-2, the V gene TRBV29-1; possible D gene TRBD1, 5 bases. Germline-derived CDR1 and CDR2 are SQVTM and ANQGSEA. Trimming cost V 2 bases and J 7 bases, with 17 bases left between them. The CDR3 is 14 amino acids. In DNA, the CDR3 is TGCAGCGTTGAACCCTCTGGGAGGGGCGCTGGCTACACCTTC. It encodes CSVEPSGRGAGYTF.

This clonotype has a handful of counts. This rearrangement joins TRBV2 to TRBJ2-4, with a possible D match to TRBD1 (5 bases). The CDR3 runs 15 residues. The germline CDR1 and CDR2 sequences are SNHLY and FYNNEI. Trimming left V 6 bases short and J 7 bases short, with 19 bases between. CDR3 nucleotide sequence: TGTGCCAGCAGAATGACAGTTCAGGCTGGGAACATTCAGTACTTC. Translating it yields CASRMTVQAGNIQYF.

This clonotype was detected only a few times. V and J are TRBV10-3 and TRBJ2-2, with 7 bases matching TRBD2. CDR3 length equals 17 residues. V shed 6 bases, J shed 3 bases, and the junction held 13 bases outside the gene matches. Germline V lookup: CDR1 ENHRY, CDR2 SYGVKD. CDR3 DNA sequence: TGTGCCATCAGGAACGGACTAGTGGGGGTGTACACCGGGGAGCTGTTTTTT. Residues: CAIRNGLVGVYTGELFF.

This clonotype was observed a few times. The chain carries TRBV6-5 and TRBJ2-2, with 10 bases aligning to TRBD2. This CDR3 comprises 15 residues. V gave up 5 bases and J gave up 4 bases; unmatched junction bases: 4. The germline gives CDR1 MNHEY, CDR2 SVGAGI. CDR3 region: CASSTLAGVTGELFF. As DNA, the CDR3 is TGTGCCAGCAGTACCCTAGCGGGAGTCACCGGGGAGCTGTTTTTT.